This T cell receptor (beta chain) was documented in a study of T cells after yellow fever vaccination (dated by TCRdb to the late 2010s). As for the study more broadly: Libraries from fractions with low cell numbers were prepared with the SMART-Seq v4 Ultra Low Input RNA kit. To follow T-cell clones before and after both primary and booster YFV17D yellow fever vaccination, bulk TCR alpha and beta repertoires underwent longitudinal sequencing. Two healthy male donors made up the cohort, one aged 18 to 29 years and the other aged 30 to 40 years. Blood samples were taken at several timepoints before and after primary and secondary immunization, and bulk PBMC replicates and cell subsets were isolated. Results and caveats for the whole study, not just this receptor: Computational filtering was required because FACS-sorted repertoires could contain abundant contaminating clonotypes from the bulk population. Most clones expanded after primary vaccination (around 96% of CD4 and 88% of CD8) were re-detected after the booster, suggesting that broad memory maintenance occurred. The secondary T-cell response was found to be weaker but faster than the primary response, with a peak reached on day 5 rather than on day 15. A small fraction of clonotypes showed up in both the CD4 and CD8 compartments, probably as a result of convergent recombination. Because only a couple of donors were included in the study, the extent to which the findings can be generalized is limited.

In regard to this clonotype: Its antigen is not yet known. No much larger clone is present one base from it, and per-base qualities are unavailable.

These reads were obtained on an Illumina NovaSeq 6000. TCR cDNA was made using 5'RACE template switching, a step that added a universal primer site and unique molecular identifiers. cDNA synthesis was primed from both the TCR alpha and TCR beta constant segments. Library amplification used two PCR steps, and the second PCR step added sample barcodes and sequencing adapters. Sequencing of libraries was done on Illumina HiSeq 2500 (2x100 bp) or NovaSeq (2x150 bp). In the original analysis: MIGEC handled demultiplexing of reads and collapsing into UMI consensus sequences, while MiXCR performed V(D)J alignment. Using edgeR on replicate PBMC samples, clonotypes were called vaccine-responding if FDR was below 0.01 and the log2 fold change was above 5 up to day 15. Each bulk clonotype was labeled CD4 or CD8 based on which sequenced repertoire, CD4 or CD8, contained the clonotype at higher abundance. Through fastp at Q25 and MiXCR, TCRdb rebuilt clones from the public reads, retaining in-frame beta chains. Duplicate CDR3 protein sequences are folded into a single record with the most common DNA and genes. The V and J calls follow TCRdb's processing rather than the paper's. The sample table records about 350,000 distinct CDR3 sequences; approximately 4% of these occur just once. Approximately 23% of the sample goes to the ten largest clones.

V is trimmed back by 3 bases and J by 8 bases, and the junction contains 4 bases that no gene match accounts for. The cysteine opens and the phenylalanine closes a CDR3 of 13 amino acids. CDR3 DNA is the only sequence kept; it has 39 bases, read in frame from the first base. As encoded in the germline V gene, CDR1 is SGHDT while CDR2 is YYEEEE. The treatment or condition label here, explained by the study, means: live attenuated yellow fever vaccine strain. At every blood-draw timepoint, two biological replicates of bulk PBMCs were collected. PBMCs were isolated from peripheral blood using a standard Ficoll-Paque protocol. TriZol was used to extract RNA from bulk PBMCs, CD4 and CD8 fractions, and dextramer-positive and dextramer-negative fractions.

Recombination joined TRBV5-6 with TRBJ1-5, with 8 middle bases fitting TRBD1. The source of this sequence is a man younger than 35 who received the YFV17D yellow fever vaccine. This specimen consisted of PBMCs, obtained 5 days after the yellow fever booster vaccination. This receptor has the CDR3 CASSSGGREPQHF. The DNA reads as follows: TGTGCCAGCAGCTCAGGGGGCAGGGAGCCCCAGCATTTT.